This entry describes one TCR beta chain. The antigen remains undetermined. Each sample yielded at least 6 million isolated PBMCs. Sample-barcoded 5' priming and a J-beta primer mix drove a second PCR of roughly 6 to 12 cycles. TCRdb itself ran the 5' RACE reads through MiXCR, one entry per CDR3 protein. The data contain about 730,000 distinct CDR3 sequences, approximately 39% of them singletons. The data were obtained in a study of blood T cells in healthy people across ages. Study conclusions and caveats: Older age went with lower TCR beta diversity per million T cells, in a roughly linear way. Since the PBMCs were unsorted, naive and antigen-experienced cells could not be conclusively compared. Underestimates were what the diversity estimates from one million T cells were considered to be.

This CDR3 comprises 14 residues. Germline V gene sequence: CDR1 DFQATT, CDR2 SNEGSKA (reference sequence). V lost 1 base, J lost 5 bases, and 13 bases lay in between. Material for sequencing was blood. The receptor comes from a woman aged 55-69 years in good health. V usage is TRBV20-1 and J usage is TRBJ2-3; a weak D match, TRBD2 (6 bases). CDR3 in amino acids: CSARGGGALDTQYF. CDR3 coding DNA: TGCAGTGCTAGAGGTGGCGGGGCATTAGATACGCAGTATTTT.